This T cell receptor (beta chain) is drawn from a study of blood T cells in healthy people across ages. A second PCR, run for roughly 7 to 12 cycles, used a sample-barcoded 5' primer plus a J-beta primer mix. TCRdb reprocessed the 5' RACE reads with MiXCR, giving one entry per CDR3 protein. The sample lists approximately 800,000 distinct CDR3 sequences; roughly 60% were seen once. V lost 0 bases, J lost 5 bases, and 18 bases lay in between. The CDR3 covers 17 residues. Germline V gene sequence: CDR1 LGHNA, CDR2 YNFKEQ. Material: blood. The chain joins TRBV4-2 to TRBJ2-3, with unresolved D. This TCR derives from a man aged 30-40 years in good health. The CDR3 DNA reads TGTGCCAGCAGCCAAGATACCCCGCTCAACCAGAGAGATACGCAGTATTTT. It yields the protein CASSQDTPLNQRDTQYF.